The 13 T cell receptor beta chains in this list originate from one sample, sequenced in a study of T cells after yellow fever vaccination (dated by TCRdb to the late 2010s). The method behind the library was 5' RACE. TCRdb shows the sequencer as Illumina HiSeq 2500. The public reads were run again by TCRdb, first through fastp at Q25 and then through MiXCR, and only productive beta chains were kept. Each CDR3 protein gets just one entry, which takes the most common genes and DNA from the rows behind it. The sample has approximately 150,000 distinct CDR3 sequences on record, 5.5% to 7.5% of them singletons. The ten largest clones add up to about 2.7% of the sample. Reading the label with the study, this specimen's treatment or condition is: live attenuated yellow fever vaccine strain. Here the sequenced sample was CD4+ T cells sorted from PBMCs, taken on the day of the first yellow fever vaccination. These receptors originate from a man younger than 35 who received the YFV17D yellow fever vaccine.

This clonotype has at least ten counts. Mismatch with germline at one junction end may stem from a read error. The chain is built from TRBV6-5 and TRBJ2-1, with D unclear. The germline V gene encodes CDR1 MNHEY and CDR2 SVGAGI. CDR3 length: 12 amino acids. Written as DNA, the CDR3 is TGTGCCAGCCGTTATATCTGGGGAGAGCAGTTCTTC. Its translation: CASRYIWGEQFF.

This clonotype was found many times. The chain is built from TRBV5-1 and TRBJ2-2, with 8 positions matching TRBD2. The CDR3 spans 16 residues. Germline-derived CDR1 and CDR2 are SGHRS and YFSETQ. With V trimmed by 4 bases and J by 6 bases, 11 bases remained unmatched. The CDR3 DNA reads TGCGCCAGCAGCCCAGCGGGGGCCGGCGTAGCCGGGGAGCTGTTTTTT. This codes for CASSPAGAGVAGELFF.

Many counts were recorded for this clonotype. The chain recombines TRBV4-1 with TRBJ1-1; no firm D call. V lost 0 bases to trimming and J lost 14 bases, with 13 bases between them. Per the germline V gene, CDR1 is MGHRA and CDR2 is YSYEKL. This CDR3 spans 12 amino acids. Here the CDR3 DNA reads TGCGCCAGCAGCCAAGAGGCCTTGTCCAAATTCTTT. Translation gives CASSQEALSKFF.

This clonotype was picked up many times. The CDR3 sequence is CSARDNRGNQPQHF. Written as DNA, the CDR3 is TGCAGTGCTAGAGACAACAGGGGTAATCAGCCCCAGCATTTT. V usage is TRBV20-1 and J usage is TRBJ1-5; TRBD1 aligns across 7 bases. J was trimmed by 4 bases and V by 0 bases; bases with no gene match: 3. CDR3 length equals 14 residues. CDR1 and CDR2 (germline): DFQATT, SNEGSKA (reference sequence).

Many counts were recorded for this clonotype. The chain recombines TRBV10-3 with TRBJ2-5; TRBD1 might be the D (5 bases). Germline CDR1 reads ENHRY; CDR2 reads SYGVKD. CDR3 size: 15 residues. V lost 0 bases and J 4 bases, leaving 12 bases between the germline ends. The CDR3 sequence: CAISESGHHLETQYF. The CDR3, as DNA: TGTGCCATCAGTGAGTCGGGGCACCACTTAGAGACCCAGTACTTC.

This clonotype was seen many times. The V gene is TRBV4-2, the J gene TRBJ2-1; TRBD2 is a possible D gene (5 bases). Per germline, CDR1 LGHNA and CDR2 YNFKEQ. This CDR3 is 14 amino acids long. V was clipped by 8 bases and J by 5 bases, with 16 bases between them. CDR3 nucleotide sequence: TGTGCCAGCCTATCGCCGGCCGGGGACAATGAGCAGTTCTTC. Protein: CASLSPAGDNEQFF.

With respect to this clonotype: A much larger clone sits a single nucleotide away, making a read error possible. The chain joins TRBV5-1 to TRBJ2-1, with D hard to call. Germline V gene data show CDR1 as SGHRS and CDR2 as YFSETQ. The CDR3 sequence is 19 residues long. The germline V and J ends were trimmed by 4 bases and 3 bases, with 26 bases remaining between them. The CDR3 DNA reads TGCGCCAGCAGCCCCACTTTGGTCATATCTGGGCCCTACTACAATGAGCAGTTCTTC. This encodes CASSPTLVISGPYYNEQFF.

This clonotype was recorded at least ten times. V is TRBV7-9 and J is TRBJ2-3; D remains unclear. Germline V gene lookup returns CDR1 SEHNR and CDR2 FQNEAQ (reference sequence). The CDR3 is 12 residues long. Deletions cut 5 bases from V and 4 bases from J, with 7 bases between. The CDR3 region has the DNA TGTGCCAGCAGCCCGCCCCCAGATACGCAGTATTTT. As protein: CASSPPPDTQYF.

V gene TRBV7-2 combines with J gene TRBJ2-5; no clear D gene. CDR1 is SGHTA, CDR2 FQGNSA, per germline. Trimming cost V 1 base and J 6 bases, with 9 bases left between them. The CDR3 is 13 amino acids. CDR3 loop: CASSLEVGQTQYF. DNA for the CDR3: TGTGCCAGCAGCTTAGAGGTTGGGCAGACCCAGTACTTC.

This clonotype was observed a handful of times. This chain joins TRBV4-3 and TRBJ2-2; a weak D match, TRBD1 (6 bases). V gave up 4 bases and J gave up 6 bases, with 21 bases separating them. The V gene's germline CDR1 is LGHNA and CDR2 YSLEER. The CDR3 consists of 17 residues. CDR3 region: CASSLNRDNLQPGELFF. In DNA form, the CDR3 reads TGCGCCAGCAGCCTTAACCGGGACAACCTCCAACCCGGGGAGCTGTTTTTT.

The sample holds a few counts of this clonotype. The chain uses TRBV6-1 and TRBJ1-2; 10 bases are a match to TRBD1. V lost 4 bases and J lost 7; bases outside the gene matches: 0. CDR3 length: 12 residues. Germline CDR1 reads MNHNS; CDR2 reads SASEGT. The CDR3 DNA sequence: TGTGCCAGCAGTGGGGACAGGGGTGGCTACACCTTC. It codes for CASSGDRGGYTF.

V usage is TRBV6-6 and J usage is TRBJ2-7; 8 nucleotides match TRBD1. The CDR3 totals 12 residues. Germline values: CDR1 MNHNY, CDR2 SVGAGI (reference sequence). J lost 6 bases, V lost 4 bases, and 2 bases had no gene match. This CDR3 is CASSFDRGEQYF. CDR3 coding DNA: TGTGCCAGCAGTTTCGACAGGGGCGAGCAGTACTTC.

This clonotype was detected only a few times. The rearrangement links TRBV20-1 to TRBJ1-4, with D perhaps TRBD1 (5 bases). The CDR3 runs to 13 residues. V was trimmed by 0 bases and J by 10 bases, leaving 12 bases between them. Germline CDR1 is DFQATT and CDR2 is SNEGSKA (reference sequence). CDR3 nucleotides: TGCAGTGCTAGAGAGTCAGGGCTCGGAAAACTGTTTTTT. Amino acids: CSARESGLGKLFF.